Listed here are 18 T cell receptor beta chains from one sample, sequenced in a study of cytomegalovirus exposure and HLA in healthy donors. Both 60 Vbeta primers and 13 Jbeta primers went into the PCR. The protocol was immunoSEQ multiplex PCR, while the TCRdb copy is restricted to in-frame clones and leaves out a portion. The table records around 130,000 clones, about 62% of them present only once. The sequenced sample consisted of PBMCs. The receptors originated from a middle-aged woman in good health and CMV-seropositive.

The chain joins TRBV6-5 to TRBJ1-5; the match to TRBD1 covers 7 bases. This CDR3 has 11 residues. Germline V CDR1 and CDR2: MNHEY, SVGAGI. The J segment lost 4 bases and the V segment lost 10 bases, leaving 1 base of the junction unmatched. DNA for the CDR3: TGTGCCACAGGGGGGAATCAGCCCCAGCATTTT. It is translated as CATGGNQPQHF.

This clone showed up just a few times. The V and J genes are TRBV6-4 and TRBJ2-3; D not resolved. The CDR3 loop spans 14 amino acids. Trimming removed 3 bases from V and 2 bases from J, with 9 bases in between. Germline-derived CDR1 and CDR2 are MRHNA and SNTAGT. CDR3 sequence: CASSETQDTDTQYF. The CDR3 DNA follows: TGTGCCAGCAGTGAAACTCAGGACACAGATACGCAGTATTTT.

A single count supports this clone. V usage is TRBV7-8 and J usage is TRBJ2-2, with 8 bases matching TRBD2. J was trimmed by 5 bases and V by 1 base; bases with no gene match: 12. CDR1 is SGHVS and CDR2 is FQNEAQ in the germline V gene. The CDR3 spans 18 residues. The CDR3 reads CASSLVTSGPGGTGELFF. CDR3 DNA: TGTGCCAGCAGCTTAGTCACTAGCGGACCCGGGGGGACCGGGGAGCTGTTTTTT.

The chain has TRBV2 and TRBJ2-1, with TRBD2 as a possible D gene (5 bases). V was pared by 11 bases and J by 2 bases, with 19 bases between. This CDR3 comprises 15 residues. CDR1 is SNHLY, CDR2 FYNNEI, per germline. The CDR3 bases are TGTGCCTGCTCTCCCCCAGCGGCAACCTACAATGAGCAGTTCTTC. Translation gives CACSPPAATYNEQFF.

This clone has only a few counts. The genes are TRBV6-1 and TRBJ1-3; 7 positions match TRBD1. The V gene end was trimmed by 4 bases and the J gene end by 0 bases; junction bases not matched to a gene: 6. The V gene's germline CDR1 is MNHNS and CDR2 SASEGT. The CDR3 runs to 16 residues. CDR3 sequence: CASSGGQVNSGNTIYF. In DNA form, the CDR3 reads TGTGCCAGCAGTGGAGGACAGGTGAACTCTGGAAACACCATATATTTT.

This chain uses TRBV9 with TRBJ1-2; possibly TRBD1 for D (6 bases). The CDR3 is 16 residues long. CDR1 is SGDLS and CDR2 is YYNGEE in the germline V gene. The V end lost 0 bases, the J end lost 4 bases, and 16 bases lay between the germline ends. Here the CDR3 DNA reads TGTGCCAGCAGCGTAGACCCCTCGGACAGATCCTATGGCTACACCTTC. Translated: CASSVDPSDRSYGYTF.

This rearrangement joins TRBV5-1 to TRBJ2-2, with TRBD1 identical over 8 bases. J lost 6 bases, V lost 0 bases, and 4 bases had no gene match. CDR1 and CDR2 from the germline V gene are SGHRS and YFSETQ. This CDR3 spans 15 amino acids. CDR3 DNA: TGCGCCAGCAGCTTGGCAGGGGGCCTCCCCGGGGAGCTGTTTTTT. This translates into CASSLAGGLPGELFF.

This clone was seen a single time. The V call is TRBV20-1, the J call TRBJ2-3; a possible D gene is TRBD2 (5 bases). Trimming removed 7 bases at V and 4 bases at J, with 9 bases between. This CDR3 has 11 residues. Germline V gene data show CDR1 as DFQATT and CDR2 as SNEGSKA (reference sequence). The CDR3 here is CSVGLADTQYF. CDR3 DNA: TGCAGTGTCGGACTCGCAGATACGCAGTATTTT.

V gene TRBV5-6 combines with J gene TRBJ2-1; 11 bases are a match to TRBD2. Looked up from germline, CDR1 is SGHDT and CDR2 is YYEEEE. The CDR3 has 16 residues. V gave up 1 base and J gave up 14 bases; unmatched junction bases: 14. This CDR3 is CASSLRLAGLMKSEFF. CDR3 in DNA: TGTGCCAGCAGCTTGCGACTAGCGGGACTGATGAAGTCGGAGTTCTTC.

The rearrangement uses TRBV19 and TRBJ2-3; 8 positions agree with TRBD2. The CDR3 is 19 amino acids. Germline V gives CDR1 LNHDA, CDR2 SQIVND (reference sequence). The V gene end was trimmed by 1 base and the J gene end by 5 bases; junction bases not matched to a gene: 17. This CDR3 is CASSIGAGQWGLVEDTQYF. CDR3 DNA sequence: TGTGCCAGTAGTATAGGGGCTGGACAGTGGGGACTAGTTGAAGATACGCAGTATTTT. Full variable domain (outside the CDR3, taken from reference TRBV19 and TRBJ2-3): DGGITQSPKYLFRKEGQNVTLSCEQNLNHDAMYWYRQDPGQGLRLIYYSQIVNDFQKGDIAEGYSVSREKKESFPLTVTSAQKNPTAFYLCASSIGAGQWGLVEDTQYFGPGTRLTVL.

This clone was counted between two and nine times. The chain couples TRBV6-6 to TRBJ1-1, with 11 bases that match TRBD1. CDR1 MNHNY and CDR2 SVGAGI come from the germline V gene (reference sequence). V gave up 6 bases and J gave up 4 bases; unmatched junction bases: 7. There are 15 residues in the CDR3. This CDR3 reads CASSPDGTGGTEAFF. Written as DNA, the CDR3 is TGTGCCAGCAGCCCCGACGGGACAGGGGGCACTGAAGCTTTCTTT.

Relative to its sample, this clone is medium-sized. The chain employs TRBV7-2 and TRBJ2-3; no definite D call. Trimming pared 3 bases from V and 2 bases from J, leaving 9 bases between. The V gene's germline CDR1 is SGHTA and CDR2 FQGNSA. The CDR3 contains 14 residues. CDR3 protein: CASSFVVHTDTQYF. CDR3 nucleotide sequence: TGTGCCAGCAGCTTTGTTGTCCACACAGATACGCAGTATTTT.

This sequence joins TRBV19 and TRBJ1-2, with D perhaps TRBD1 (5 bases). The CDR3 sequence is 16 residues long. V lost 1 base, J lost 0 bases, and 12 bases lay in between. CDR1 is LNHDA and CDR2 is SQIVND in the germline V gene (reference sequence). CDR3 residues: CASSIADDRPNYGYTF. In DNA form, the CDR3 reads TGTGCCAGTAGTATAGCGGACGACAGACCTAACTATGGCTACACCTTC.

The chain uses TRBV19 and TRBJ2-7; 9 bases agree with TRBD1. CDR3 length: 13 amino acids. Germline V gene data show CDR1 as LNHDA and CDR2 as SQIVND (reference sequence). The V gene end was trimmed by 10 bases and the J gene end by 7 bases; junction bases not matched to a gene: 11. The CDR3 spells CATDRTGAGEQYF. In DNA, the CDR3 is TGTGCCACTGACCGGACAGGGGCGGGAGAGCAGTACTTC. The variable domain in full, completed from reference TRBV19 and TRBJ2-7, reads DGGITQSPKYLFRKEGQNVTLSCEQNLNHDAMYWYRQDPGQGLRLIYYSQIVNDFQKGDIAEGYSVSREKKESFPLTVTSAQKNPTAFYLCATDRTGAGEQYFGPGTRLTVT.

CDR3 residues: CASSVDGYGYTF. In DNA, the CDR3 is TGTGCCAGCAGCGTAGACGGCTATGGCTACACCTTC. V gene TRBV9 combines with J gene TRBJ1-2; D call uncertain. V was shortened by 0 bases and J by 4 bases, with 4 bases between the two germline ends. Germline CDR1 SGDLS, CDR2 YYNGEE. CDR3 length: 12 residues.

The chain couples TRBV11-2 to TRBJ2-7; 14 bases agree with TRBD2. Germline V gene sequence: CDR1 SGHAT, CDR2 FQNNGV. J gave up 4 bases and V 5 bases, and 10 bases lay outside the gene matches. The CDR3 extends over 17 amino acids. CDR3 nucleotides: TGTGCCAGCAGCGGAACGACTAGCGGGAGGGCCCTGTACGAGCAGTACTTC. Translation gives CASSGTTSGRALYEQYF.

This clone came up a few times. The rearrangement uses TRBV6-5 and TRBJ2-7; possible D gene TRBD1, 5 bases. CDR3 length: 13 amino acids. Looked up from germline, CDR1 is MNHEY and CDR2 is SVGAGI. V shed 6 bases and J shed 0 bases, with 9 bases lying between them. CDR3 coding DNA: TGTGCCAGCAGAATGACAGCCTCCTACGAGCAGTACTTC. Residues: CASRMTASYEQYF.

CDR3 amino acids: CASSVGIVNTEAFF. The DNA for the CDR3 is TGTGCCAGCAGCGTAGGCATAGTAAACACTGAAGCTTTCTTT. V gene TRBV9 combines with J gene TRBJ1-1; D gene unclear. This CDR3 contains 14 residues. Trimming stripped 0 bases from V and 2 bases from J, with 8 bases between. Germline V lookup: CDR1 SGDLS, CDR2 YYNGEE.